The next 25 T cell receptor beta chains were all read from a single sample in a study of cytomegalovirus exposure and HLA in healthy donors. TCRdb's table, derived via immunoSEQ multiplex PCR, lists solely in-frame clones and lacks some. Found here are roughly 43,000 clones, roughly 90% of them singletons; the top ten hold 5.5% to 6.5%. The specimen sequenced was PBMCs. These receptors were taken from a young man in good health and CMV-seronegative.

The chain joins TRBV28 to TRBJ2-3, with 10 bases lining up with TRBD2. The CDR3 runs to 15 residues. CDR1 and CDR2 (germline): MDHEN, SYDVKM. V was clipped by 6 bases and J by 4 bases; unmatched bases: 7. CDR3 loop: CASSKREGGADTQYF. The CDR3 nucleotides are TGTGCCAGCAGCAAGCGGGAGGGTGGCGCAGATACGCAGTATTTT.

The chain carries TRBV11-3 and TRBJ2-4; 13 nucleotides line up with TRBD2. With V trimmed by 0 bases and J by 11 bases, 4 bases remained unmatched. The CDR3 spans 15 residues. CDR1 is SGHNT, CDR2 YENEEA, per germline. This chain's CDR3 is CASSLDSGLAGVQYF. In DNA, the CDR3 is TGTGCCAGCAGCTTAGATAGCGGACTAGCGGGGGTTCAGTACTTC. The variable domain in full, completed from reference TRBV11-3 and TRBJ2-4, reads EAGVVQSPRYKIIEKKQPVAFWCNPISGHNTLYWYLQNLGQGPELLIRYENEEAVDDSQLPKDRFSAERLKGVDSTLKIQPAELGDSAVYLCASSLDSGLAGVQYFGAGTRLSVL.

The V call is TRBV18, the J call TRBJ1-4, with a tentative D call TRBD1 (6 bases). This CDR3 contains 14 residues. With 4 bases removed from V and 6 bases from J, the gap between germline ends came to 12 bases. CDR1 and CDR2 (germline): KGHSH, LQKENI. The DNA of the CDR3 is TGTGCCAGCTCACTAACAGGGTCCGATGAAAAACTGTTTTTT. Its translation is CASSLTGSDEKLFF.

The genes are TRBV5-4 and TRBJ1-1; D unclear. The germline V and J ends were trimmed by 1 base and 3 bases, with 13 bases remaining between them. The CDR3 length is 15 residues. Germline-derived CDR1 and CDR2 are SGHNT and YYREEE (reference sequence). The CDR3: CASSLWRGLDTEAFF. CDR3 in DNA: TGTGCCAGCAGCTTGTGGCGGGGTCTAGACACTGAAGCTTTCTTT.

CDR3 residues: CASSHLAGGYNEQFF. For the CDR3, the DNA is TGCGCCAGCAGCCATCTAGCGGGGGGGTACAATGAGCAGTTCTTC. The chain carries TRBV4-3 and TRBJ2-1; 12 positions match TRBD2. Germline assignment: CDR1 LGHNA and CDR2 YSLEER. V lost 3 bases and J lost 4; bases outside the gene matches: 1. This CDR3 spans 15 amino acids.

The chain has TRBV19 and TRBJ1-5; no clear D gene. The V and J ends lost 6 bases and 5 bases respectively, with 14 bases between them. In germline, CDR1 is LNHDA, CDR2 SQIVND (reference sequence). The CDR3 totals 14 residues. The CDR3 is CASSSGRADQPQHF. The CDR3 DNA sequence: TGTGCCAGTAGCTCCGGGAGGGCCGATCAGCCCCAGCATTTT.

The chain combines TRBV6-5 with TRBJ1-5; no definite D call. CDR3 size: 14 residues. V was cut by 5 bases and J by 6 bases, with 14 bases left in between. Germline CDR1 and CDR2: MNHEY and SVGAGI. The CDR3 DNA follows: TGTGCCAGCAGTCCTCAGGAGGCGGCTCAGCCCCAGCATTTT. It specifies CASSPQEAAQPQHF.

This chain uses TRBV5-5 with TRBJ2-1; TRBD1 matches 9 bases. V gave up 4 bases and J gave up 4 bases; unmatched junction bases: 12. There are 17 residues in the CDR3. Germline V gives CDR1 SGHKS, CDR2 YYEKEE (reference sequence). DNA for the CDR3: TGTGCCAGCAGCAAAAACCCCGGGACAGGGTCGTACAATGAGCAGTTCTTC. Amino acids: CASSKNPGTGSYNEQFF.

V is TRBV4-2 and J is TRBJ1-3; tentatively, D is TRBD1 (5 bases). The germline CDR1 and CDR2 sequences are LGHNA and YNFKEQ. CDR3 size: 15 residues. The V end was cut by 0 bases, the J end by 4 bases, with 10 bases between. CDR3 residues: CASSQEQVPGNTIYF. CDR3 coding DNA: TGTGCCAGCAGCCAAGAACAGGTCCCCGGAAACACCATATATTTT.

J is TRBJ2-7 and V is TRBV4-2; the match to TRBD2 covers 8 bases. V shed 1 base, J shed 2 bases, and the junction held 13 bases outside the gene matches. The V gene's germline CDR1 is LGHNA and CDR2 YNFKEQ. The CDR3 loop spans 18 amino acids. CDR3 DNA sequence: TGTGCCAGCAGCCAAGTCGGGGGATTCGAGCGGGGGACCTACGAGCAGTACTTC. Protein sequence: CASSQVGGFERGTYEQYF.

This chain links TRBV5-1 with TRBJ1-1; D possibly corresponds to TRBD1 (6 bases). Trimming stripped 3 bases from V and 0 bases from J, with 18 bases between. This CDR3 is built from 17 residues. Germline-derived CDR1 and CDR2 are SGHRS and YFSETQ. This chain's CDR3 is CASSSGTTGQLNTEAFF. The CDR3 DNA reads TGCGCCAGCAGCTCGGGAACAACAGGACAGCTGAACACTGAAGCTTTCTTT.

The CDR3 DNA reads as TGTGCCAGCAGTGTCATGGACAGGGGTGATCAGCCCCAGCATTTT. It yields the protein CASSVMDRGDQPQHF. The chain carries TRBV6-1 and TRBJ1-5; 9 bases fit TRBD1. Germline V gene sequence: CDR1 MNHNS, CDR2 SASEGT. V shed 4 bases and J 5 bases; nucleotides not matched to a gene: 6. This CDR3 has 15 amino acids.

V gene TRBV7-2 combines with J gene TRBJ2-7; TRBD2 matches at 11 bases. Per germline, CDR1 SGHTA and CDR2 FQGNSA. J was trimmed by 4 bases and V by 6 bases; bases with no gene match: 2. CDR3 length: 13 residues. Here the CDR3 DNA reads TGTGCCAGCAGGCTAGCGGGAGGTTACGAGCAGTACTTC. Amino acid sequence: CASRLAGGYEQYF. Full variable domain (rest looked up from reference TRBV7-2 and TRBJ2-7): GAGVSQSPSNKVTEKGKDVELRCDPISGHTALYWYRQSLGQGLEFLIYFQGNSAPDKSGLPSDRFSAERTGGSVSTLTIQRTQQEDSAVYLCASRLAGGYEQYFGPGTRLTVT.

This sequence joins TRBV15 and TRBJ2-3, with D unresolved. CDR3 size: 15 residues. The V gene's germline CDR1 is LNHNV and CDR2 YYDKDF (reference sequence). V lost 0 bases to trimming and J lost 3 bases, with 10 bases between them. The CDR3 is CATSRDSSRTDTQYF. The CDR3 nucleotides are TGTGCCACCAGCAGAGATAGCTCTCGAACAGATACGCAGTATTTT.

The DNA of the CDR3 is TGTGCCAGCTCAACCGCCGGGACGGGGGGTGAAAAACTGTTTTTT. Its protein product is CASSTAGTGGEKLFF. The rearrangement links TRBV18 to TRBJ1-4, with D perhaps TRBD1 (5 bases). Germline V gene data show CDR1 as KGHSH and CDR2 as LQKENI. The CDR3 consists of 15 residues. V dropped 5 bases and J dropped 7 bases, with 17 bases sitting between them. The full variable domain, rest sourced from reference TRBV18 and TRBJ1-4, is NAGVMQNPRHLVRRRGQEARLRCSPMKGHSHVYWYRQLPEEGLKFMVYLQKENIIDESGMPKERFSAEFPKEGPSILRIQQVVRGDSAAYFCASSTAGTGGEKLFFGSGTQLSVL.

The chain carries TRBV5-1 and TRBJ1-2; D remains unclear. Germline-derived CDR1 and CDR2 are SGHRS and YFSETQ. The germline V and J ends were trimmed by 0 bases and 8 bases, with 8 bases remaining between them. This CDR3 spans 12 amino acids. The CDR3 is CASSLGGNGYTF. DNA of the CDR3: TGCGCCAGCAGCTTGGGAGGGAACGGCTACACCTTC.

The rearrangement joins TRBV2 to TRBJ2-5, with D possibly matching TRBD1 (5 bases). The V and J ends lost 3 bases and 7 bases respectively, with 12 bases between them. Germline CDR1 and CDR2: SNHLY and FYNNEI. The CDR3 runs to 13 residues. CDR3 sequence: CASSDRSQGTQYF. CDR3 nucleotides: TGTGCCAGCAGTGACAGGTCCCAGGGGACCCAGTACTTC.

The chain links TRBV16 to TRBJ1-4; the D is unclear. This CDR3 is 15 amino acids long. Germline CDR1 KGHSY, CDR2 FQNENV. V gave up 4 bases and J gave up 7 bases, with 16 bases separating them. This CDR3 is CASSPLDGRGEKLFF. The CDR3 bases are TGTGCCAGCAGCCCACTGGACGGTCGGGGTGAAAAACTGTTTTTT.

The V gene is TRBV2, the J gene TRBJ2-3, with D perhaps matching TRBD2 (6 bases). CDR1 SNHLY and CDR2 FYNNEI come from the germline V gene. CDR3 size: 15 residues. Trimming left V 6 bases short and J 4 bases short, with 17 bases between. The CDR3 protein is CASRGTPSASDTQYF. CDR3 DNA: TGTGCCAGCAGGGGGACTCCCTCCGCCTCAGATACGCAGTATTTT. The entire variable domain, with the rest obtained from reference TRBV2 and TRBJ2-3, is as follows: EPEVTQTPSHQVTQMGQEVILRCVPISNHLYFYWYRQILGQKVEFLVSFYNNEISEKSEIFDDQFSVERPDGSNFTLKIRSTKLEDSAMYFCASRGTPSASDTQYFGPGTRLTVL.

The CDR3: CASSPMETELTNYGYTF. DNA of the CDR3: TGTGCCAGCTCACCAATGGAGACAGAGCTTACTAACTATGGCTACACCTTC. The chain links TRBV18 to TRBJ1-2, with a possible D match to TRBD1 (5 bases). Trimming cost V 2 bases and J 0 bases, with 16 bases left between them. The CDR3 is 17 amino acids. Per germline, CDR1 KGHSH and CDR2 LQKENI.

V and J are TRBV19 and TRBJ1-5; tentatively, D is TRBD1 (6 bases). V was trimmed by 4 bases and J by 6 bases, leaving 13 bases between them. The V gene's germline CDR1 is LNHDA and CDR2 SQIVND (reference sequence). The CDR3 is 14 amino acids. CDR3 in amino acids: CASSTGRDTQPQHF. DNA for the CDR3: TGTGCCAGTAGTACAGGCAGGGACACTCAGCCCCAGCATTTT.

This chain links TRBV7-8 with TRBJ1-1; 9 nucleotides align to TRBD1. The V and J ends lost 7 bases and 1 base, in that order; junction bases with no gene match: 10. The CDR3 loop spans 16 amino acids. Germline values: CDR1 SGHVS, CDR2 FQNEAQ. CDR3 loop: CASNTRQGGKNTEAFF. The CDR3 nucleotides are TGTGCCAGCAACACCCGACAGGGGGGGAAGAACACTGAAGCTTTCTTT.

V is TRBV28 and J is TRBJ2-3; 7 bases line up with TRBD2. V gave up 1 base and J gave up 1 base; unmatched junction bases: 2. The germline CDR1 and CDR2 sequences are MDHEN and SYDVKM. The CDR3 contains 15 residues. The CDR3 bases are TGTGCCAGCAGTTTATTTGCGGGGGGCACAGATACGCAGTATTTT. Translating gives CASSLFAGGTDTQYF.

The V and J genes are TRBV4-3 and TRBJ1-4, with D possibly TRBD1 on 5 matching bases. Germline V gives CDR1 LGHNA, CDR2 YSLEER. CDR3 length: 16 amino acids. V gave up 0 bases and J gave up 8 bases, with 16 bases separating them. The CDR3 sequence is CASSQDSGVLSEKLFF. CDR3 sequence (DNA): TGCGCCAGCAGCCAAGATTCGGGGGTCCTGAGCGAAAAACTGTTTTTT.

This clone was found a few times. This chain connects TRBV7-2 to TRBJ2-7, with D maybe TRBD2 (6 bases). The CDR3 runs to 14 residues. Germline values: CDR1 SGHTA, CDR2 FQGNSA. V was pared by 1 base and J by 3 bases, with 10 bases between. CDR3 DNA: TGTGCCAGCAGCTTAGGGTTTAGCGGCTACGAGCAGTACTTC. It translates to CASSLGFSGYEQYF.